Presented here are 14 T cell receptor beta chains from one specimen sequenced in a study of OX40 agonist ivuxolimab in advanced cancers. The receptor library was made with the immunoSEQ multiplex PCR assay. Imported from immuneACCESS, the table was reduced by TCRdb to in-frame sequences with V and J called. These copies leave out some clones; in studies compared against another copy, an unresolved V gene accounts for under half, and the cause of the remainder is not known. For this sample there are about 65,000 clones; more than 75% appear just once. The top ten constitute 0.35% to 0.45% of the sample. Sample: CD4+ or CD8+ T cells sorted from blood, taken in a trial of the OX40 agonist ivuxolimab. These receptors were collected from an adult with an advanced solid tumor such as melanoma, head and neck, liver or kidney cancer.

This chain joins TRBV21-1 and TRBJ1-2; the tabulated D call, TRBD1, remains unverified against the DNA. TRBV21-1 is annotated as a pseudogene. This CDR3 comprises 17 residues. The CDR3, as DNA: TGTGCCAGCAGCGCTCAGGGGCCCCCCGCCCTTAACTATGGCTACACCTTC. It encodes CASSAQGPPALNYGYTF.

The chain is built from TRBV7-8 and TRBJ2-5; 8 positions agree with TRBD2. With 5 bases clipped from V and 6 bases from J, the junction kept 8 bases outside the gene matches. The CDR3 length is 14 residues. The V gene's germline CDR1 is SGHVS and CDR2 FQNEAQ. This chain's CDR3 is CASSTGGRGQTQYF. The CDR3 nucleotides are TGTGCCAGCAGCACGGGGGGGCGGGGACAGACCCAGTACTTC.

J is TRBJ1-2 and V is TRBV27; maybe TRBD1 (5 bases). The CDR3 totals 13 residues. Between the trimmed V and J ends, which lost 8 bases and 7 bases, there was a span of 17 bases. Germline values: CDR1 MNHEY, CDR2 SMNVEV (reference sequence). Written as DNA, the CDR3 is TGTGCCAGCCGACTAACGGCCGGGGGTGGCTACACCTTC. This codes for CASRLTAGGGYTF.

The V gene is TRBV6-1, the J gene TRBJ2-7; a weak D match, TRBD1 (7 bases). Trimming stripped 4 bases from V and 3 bases from J, with 13 bases between. The CDR3 has 14 amino acids. The germline V gene encodes CDR1 MNHNS and CDR2 SASEGT. The chain's CDR3 is CASSGGAGGYEQYF. The DNA of the CDR3 is TGTGCCAGCAGTGGGGGGGCAGGGGGCTACGAGCAGTACTTC.

The chain has TRBV6-5 and TRBJ1-2; 9 bases align to TRBD1. Germline CDR1 and CDR2: MNHEY and SVGAGI. Trimming cost V 6 bases and J 7 bases; bases outside gene matches: 6. The CDR3 length is 13 residues. The CDR3 DNA reads as TGTGCCAGCAGCACAGGGGGCGGGTCTGGCTACACCTTC. Amino acids: CASSTGGGSGYTF.

The V and J genes are TRBV9 and TRBJ1-2, with 7 bases aligning to TRBD1. Germline V lookup: CDR1 SGDLS, CDR2 YYNGEE. This CDR3 is built from 15 residues. The J segment lost 4 bases and the V segment lost 3 bases, leaving 9 bases of the junction unmatched. CDR3 sequence: CASSAGEGASYGYTF. The CDR3 region has the DNA TGTGCCAGCAGCGCGGGGGAGGGGGCTAGCTATGGCTACACCTTC.

This sequence joins TRBV2 and TRBJ2-2; TRBD2 aligns across 8 bases. From germline, CDR1 is SNHLY and CDR2 FYNNEI. There are 15 residues in the CDR3. J gave up 4 bases and V 7 bases, and 8 bases lay outside the gene matches. CDR3 amino acids: CASKERGSATGELFF. The CDR3 DNA follows: TGTGCCAGCAAGGAGCGGGGGTCGGCCACCGGGGAGCTGTTTTTT.

The J gene is TRBJ1-5, the V gene TRBV19; D might be TRBD1 (5 bases). This CDR3 comprises 13 residues. CDR1 LNHDA and CDR2 SQIVND come from the germline V gene (reference sequence). The V gene lost 8 bases and the J gene lost 3 bases, with 11 bases spanning the gap. The CDR3 loop is CASWQGHNQPQHF. The CDR3 nucleotides are TGTGCCAGTTGGCAGGGTCACAATCAGCCCCAGCATTTT.

About this clone itself: Germline is not matched at one junction end, which may reflect a read error. The V gene is TRBV5-4, the J gene TRBJ2-3; no firm D call. Germline V gives CDR1 SGHNT, CDR2 YYREEE (reference sequence). CDR3 length: 14 residues. The CDR3 reads CASSLEQKTLNTNF. DNA for the CDR3: TGTGCCAGCAGCTTGGAGCAGAAGACTCTCAACACCAATTTT.

This rearrangement joins TRBV10-3 to TRBJ1-6; D remains ambiguous. This CDR3 region has 13 residues. From germline, CDR1 is ENHRY and CDR2 SYGVKD. Trimming stripped 4 bases from V and 5 bases from J, with 6 bases between. For the CDR3, the DNA is TGTGCCATCAGTGCCTCGGATAATTCACCCCTCCACTTT. This codes for CAISASDNSPLHF.

This clone was observed once. CDR3: CASSFGGGRPQPQHF. For the CDR3, the DNA is TGTGCCAGCAGCTTCGGAGGGGGGCGACCTCAGCCCCAGCATTTT. The V call is TRBV5-4, the J call TRBJ1-5; TRBD1 is a possible D gene (6 bases). The CDR3 loop spans 15 amino acids. Per germline, CDR1 SGHNT and CDR2 YYREEE (reference sequence). V was pared by 2 bases and J by 6 bases, with 15 bases between.

The rearrangement joins TRBV7-3 to TRBJ1-3; D gene unclear. This CDR3 spans 13 amino acids. Germline CDR1 is SGHTA and CDR2 is FQGTGA. V was shortened by 4 bases and J by 0 bases, with 4 bases between the two germline ends. CDR3 residues: CASSSNSGNTIYF. The CDR3 DNA is TGTGCCAGCAGCTCCAACTCTGGAAACACCATATATTTT.

The J gene is TRBJ2-1, the V gene TRBV6-4, with 8 bases fitting TRBD2. The CDR3 runs to 15 residues. Per germline, CDR1 MRHNA and CDR2 SNTAGT. Germline trimming cut 5 bases from V and 10 bases from J; bases unmatched to any gene: 13. CDR3 coding DNA: TGTGCCAGCAGTCGGACTAGCTCGAGCCTTGGGGAGCAGTTCTTC. Its protein product is CASSRTSSSLGEQFF.

The chain links TRBV9 to TRBJ1-1, with no clear D. Deletions cut 0 bases from V and 3 bases from J, with 9 bases between. The germline V gene has CDR1 SGDLS and CDR2 YYNGEE. The CDR3 consists of 14 residues. As DNA, the CDR3 is TGTGCCAGCAGCGTAGACATTGGGTACACTGAAGCTTTCTTT. Translation: CASSVDIGYTEAFF. Full variable domain (outside the CDR3, taken from reference TRBV9 and TRBJ1-1): DSGVTQTPKHLITATGQRVTLRCSPRSGDLSVYWYQQSLDQGLQFLIQYYNGEERAKGNILERFSAQQFPDLHSELNLSSLELGDSALYFCASSVDIGYTEAFFGQGTRLTVV.